The clone carrying this T cell receptor (beta chain) was observed once. This entry comes from a study of blood T cell repertoires in COVID-19. Study-wide background: Sources were T cells, B-cell-depleted T cells, or PBMCs; the material itself was cDNA or gDNA.

In the original workflow: Estimation of nucleated cell counts relied on the amplification of reference gene primers. Data came from immunoSEQ multiplex PCR; TCRdb stores just in-frame clones and leaves some out. The D gene and trimming were derived from the DNA, and the V and J assignments and clone size from that table. This table has around 190,000 clones, nearly 90% appearing once. Seattle patients were enrolled while actively infected and followed longitudinally. V shed 5 bases and J shed 9 bases, with 14 bases lying between them. The CDR3 covers 13 residues. Germline V gives CDR1 MNHEY, CDR2 SMNVEV (reference sequence).

V gene TRBV27 combines with J gene TRBJ2-1; D is possibly TRBD1 (6 bases). Sequencing was done on a sample of peripheral blood. This TCR came from a man in his fifties or sixties with COVID-19, enrolled during active disease. CDR3 nucleotide sequence: TGTGCCAGCAGTATCGGGACACTACGTGAGCAGTTCTTC. Amino acid sequence: CASSIGTLREQFF.